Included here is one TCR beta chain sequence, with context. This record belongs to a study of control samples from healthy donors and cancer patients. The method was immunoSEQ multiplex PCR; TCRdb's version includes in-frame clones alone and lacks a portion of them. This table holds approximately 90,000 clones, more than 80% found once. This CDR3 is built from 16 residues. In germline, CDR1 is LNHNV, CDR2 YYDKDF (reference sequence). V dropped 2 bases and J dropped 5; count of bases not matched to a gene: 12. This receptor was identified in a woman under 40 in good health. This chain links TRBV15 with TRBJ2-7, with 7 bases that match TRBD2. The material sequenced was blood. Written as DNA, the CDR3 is TGTGCCACCAGCAGACTCCCGACTAGCAGATACCACGAGCAGTACTTC. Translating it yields CATSRLPTSRYHEQYF.